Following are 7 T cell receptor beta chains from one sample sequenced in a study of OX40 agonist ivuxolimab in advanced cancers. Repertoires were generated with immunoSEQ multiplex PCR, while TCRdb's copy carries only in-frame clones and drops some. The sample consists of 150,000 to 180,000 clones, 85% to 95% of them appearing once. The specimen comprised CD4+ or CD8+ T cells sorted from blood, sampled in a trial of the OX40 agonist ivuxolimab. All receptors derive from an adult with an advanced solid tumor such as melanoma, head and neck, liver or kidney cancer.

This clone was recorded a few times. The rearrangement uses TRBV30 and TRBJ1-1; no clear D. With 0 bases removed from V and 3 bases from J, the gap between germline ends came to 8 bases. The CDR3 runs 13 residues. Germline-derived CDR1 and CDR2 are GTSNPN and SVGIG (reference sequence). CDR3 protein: CAWSVARYTEAFF. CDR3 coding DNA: TGTGCCTGGAGTGTGGCGCGGTACACTGAAGCTTTCTTT.

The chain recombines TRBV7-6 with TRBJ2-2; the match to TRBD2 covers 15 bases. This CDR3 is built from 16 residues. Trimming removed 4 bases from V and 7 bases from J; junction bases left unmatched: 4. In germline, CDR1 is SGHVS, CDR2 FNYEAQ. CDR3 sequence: CASSSWTSGRDGELFF. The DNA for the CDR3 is TGTGCCAGCAGCTCCTGGACTAGCGGGAGGGACGGGGAGCTGTTTTTT.

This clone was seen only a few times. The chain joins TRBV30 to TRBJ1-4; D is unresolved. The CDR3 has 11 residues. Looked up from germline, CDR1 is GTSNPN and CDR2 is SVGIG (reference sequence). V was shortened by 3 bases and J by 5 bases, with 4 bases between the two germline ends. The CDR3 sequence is CAWSSNEKLFF. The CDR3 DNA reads TGTGCCTGGAGCTCGAATGAAAAACTGTTTTTT.

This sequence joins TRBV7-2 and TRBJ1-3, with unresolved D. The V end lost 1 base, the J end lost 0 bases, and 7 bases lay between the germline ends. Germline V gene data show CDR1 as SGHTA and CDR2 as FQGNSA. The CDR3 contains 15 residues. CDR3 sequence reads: CASSLGVFSGNTIYF. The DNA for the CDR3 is TGTGCCAGCAGCTTAGGAGTATTCTCTGGAAACACCATATATTTT. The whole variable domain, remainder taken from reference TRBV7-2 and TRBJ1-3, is GAGVSQSPSNKVTEKGKDVELRCDPISGHTALYWYRQSLGQGLEFLIYFQGNSAPDKSGLPSDRFSAERTGGSVSTLTIQRTQQEDSAVYLCASSLGVFSGNTIYFGEGSWLTVV.

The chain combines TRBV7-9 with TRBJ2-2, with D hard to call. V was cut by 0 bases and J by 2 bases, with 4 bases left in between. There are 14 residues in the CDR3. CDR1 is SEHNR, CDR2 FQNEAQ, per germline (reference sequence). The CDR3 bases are TGTGCCAGCAGCTTAGCGGGTAACACCGGGGAGCTGTTTTTT. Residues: CASSLAGNTGELFF.

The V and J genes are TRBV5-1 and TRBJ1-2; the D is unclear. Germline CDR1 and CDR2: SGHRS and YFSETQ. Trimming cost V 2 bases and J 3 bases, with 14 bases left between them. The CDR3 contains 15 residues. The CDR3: CASSFDRAGHYGYTF. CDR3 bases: TGCGCCAGCAGCTTTGACCGGGCAGGCCACTATGGCTACACCTTC.

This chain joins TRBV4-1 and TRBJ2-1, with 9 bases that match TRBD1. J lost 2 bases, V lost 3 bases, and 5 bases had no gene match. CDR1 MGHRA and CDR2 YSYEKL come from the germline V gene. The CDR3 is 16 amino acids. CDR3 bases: TGCGCCAGCAGCCACCCCGGACAGGGGACCTACAATGAGCAGTTCTTC. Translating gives CASSHPGQGTYNEQFF.